Detailed here is one T cell receptor (beta chain). Its antigen is not known. Germline V gene data show CDR1 as GTSNPN and CDR2 as SVGIG (reference sequence). The CDR3 extends over 16 amino acids. Trimming pared 0 bases from V and 7 bases from J, leaving 16 bases between. Only in-frame clones appear in the TCRdb table, and some are missing; sequencing was by immunoSEQ multiplex PCR. Here the sample spans 130,000 to 150,000 clones, 82% being singletons. This sample is part of a study of T cell responses to AZD1222 COVID-19 vaccine. The study, taken as a whole, reports: Spike-specific TCR breadth rose after two AZD1222 doses, and depth rose as well. Reportedly, nearly half the spike-specific TCRs target unmutated variant regions. CD4 TCRs associated with vaccination spanned spike, dominating at 160-218 and 743-854. The sample set comprised mostly white British donors with more females, and clonal diversity was possibly underestimated.

The source of this sequence is an adult in good health. Sequencing was performed on peripheral blood, taken on day 0 of MenACWY control vaccination. The chain is built from TRBV30 and TRBJ1-6; D may be TRBD1 (6 bases). The DNA for the CDR3 is TGTGCCTGGAGTGTACATGGGGGCTTGGGGAATTCACCCCTCCACTTT. It yields the protein CAWSVHGGLGNSPLHF.